The source of this T cell receptor (beta chain) is a study of T-cell memory formation after mild COVID-19. Turning to the study itself: Largely donor-specific TCR clusters were found. Regarding the study as a whole: Pre-infection memory carried some responding clones, suggesting that cross-reactive memory joined. Shrinking CD4+ clones resided mostly in CM and EM, and CD8+ ones in EMRA. Clones that contracted from day 15 to 85 had balanced CD4/CD8; later expanders were CD4+ biased.

Unmatched junction bases numbered 12, after V lost 11 bases and J lost 6 bases. The CDR3 covers 14 residues. Germline-derived CDR1 and CDR2 are MNHEY and SMNVEV (reference sequence). Each CDR3 protein is one row after TCRdb ran MiXCR on the 5' RACE reads. The repertoire holds 270,000 or so distinct CDR3 sequences, with under 20% as singletons. This clonotype came up a few times. Its antigen is still unknown. The sample taken for sequencing was PBMCs or a T cell subset sorted from them (not recorded which). This chain uses TRBV27 with TRBJ2-1, with 8 bases identical to TRBD2. This sequence originates from a man aged 18 to 30 who had mild COVID-19 (a few samples of this study predate the infection). Cell type and time point are not known. CDR3 protein: CAGSPGLGGNEQFF. CDR3 nucleotide sequence: TGTGCCGGCTCCCCGGGACTAGGGGGCAATGAGCAGTTCTTC.